This T cell receptor (beta chain) originates from a study of PD-1 blockade in classical Hodgkin lymphoma. Overall study context: With a 2-week interval, patients received intravenous nivolumab at 3 mg/kg. Study findings and constraints: Reported findings placed baseline TCR diversity lower in newly diagnosed patients (compared with healthy donors).

All patients relapsed after autologous stem cell transplantation, and brentuximab vedotin exposure varied. As concerns this clone: Its antigen is undetermined.

Assay: immunoSEQ multiplex PCR; the TCRdb copy retains only in-frame clones and omits some. The table lists 50,000 or so clones, over 60% of them singletons, with approximately 15% in the top ten. This CDR3 has 15 residues. Between the trimmed V and J ends, which lost 6 bases and 2 bases, there was a span of 16 bases. Germline V gene sequence: CDR1 SGHNT, CDR2 YYREEE (reference sequence). Specimen: peripheral blood mononuclear cells (PBMCs), collected before the second cycle of nivolumab. This TCR was recovered from a human donor with classical Hodgkin lymphoma. The genes are TRBV5-4 and TRBJ2-3; D might be TRBD1 or TRBD2, each matching 5 bases. Here the CDR3 DNA reads TGTGCCAGCACCATTGAGGGACCCCACACAGATACGCAGTATTTT. Translation gives CASTIEGPHTDTQYF.